This paragraph covers one TCR beta chain sequence. This record belongs to a study of cytomegalovirus exposure and HLA in healthy donors. Use of 60 Vbeta and 13 Jbeta primers characterized the PCR. Produced via immunoSEQ multiplex PCR; TCRdb's table is partial and in-frame only. The profile covers around 63,000 clones, with roughly 80% appearing a single time and roughly 2.9% taken by the ten largest. The sequence derives from a woman under 40 in good health and CMV-seronegative. The sequencing sample was made of PBMCs.

Written as DNA, the CDR3 is TGTGCCAGCAGGACAGGGTTAGGGGTCGGCAATCAGCCCCAGCATTTT. Translated, it gives CASRTGLGVGNQPQHF. The chain uses TRBV27 and TRBJ1-5; 7 nucleotides match TRBD1. The CDR3 length is 16 residues. CDR1 is MNHEY and CDR2 is SMNVEV in the germline V gene (reference sequence). Germline trimming cut 6 bases from V and 2 bases from J; bases unmatched to any gene: 10.